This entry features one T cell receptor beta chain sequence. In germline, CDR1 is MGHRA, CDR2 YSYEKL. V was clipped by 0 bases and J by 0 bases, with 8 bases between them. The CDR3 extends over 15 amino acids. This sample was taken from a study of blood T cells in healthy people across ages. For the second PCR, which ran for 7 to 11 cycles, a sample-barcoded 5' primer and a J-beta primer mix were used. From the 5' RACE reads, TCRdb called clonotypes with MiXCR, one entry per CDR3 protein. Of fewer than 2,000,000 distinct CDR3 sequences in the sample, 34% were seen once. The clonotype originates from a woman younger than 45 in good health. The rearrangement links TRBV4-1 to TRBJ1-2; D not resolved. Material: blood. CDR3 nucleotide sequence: TGCGCCAGCAGCCAAGACAAGAGATCTAACTATGGCTACACCTTC. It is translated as CASSQDKRSNYGYTF.